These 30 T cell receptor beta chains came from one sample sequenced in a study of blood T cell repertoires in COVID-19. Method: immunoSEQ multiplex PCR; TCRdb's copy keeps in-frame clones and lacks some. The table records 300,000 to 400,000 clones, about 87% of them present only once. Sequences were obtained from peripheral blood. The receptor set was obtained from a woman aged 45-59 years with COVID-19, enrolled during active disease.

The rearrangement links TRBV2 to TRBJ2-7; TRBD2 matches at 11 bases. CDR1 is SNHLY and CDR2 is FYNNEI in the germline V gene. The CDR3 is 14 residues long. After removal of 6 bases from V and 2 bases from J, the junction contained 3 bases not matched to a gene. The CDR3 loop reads CASRPGLAAYEQYF. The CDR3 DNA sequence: TGTGCCAGCAGGCCGGGACTAGCGGCCTACGAGCAGTACTTC.

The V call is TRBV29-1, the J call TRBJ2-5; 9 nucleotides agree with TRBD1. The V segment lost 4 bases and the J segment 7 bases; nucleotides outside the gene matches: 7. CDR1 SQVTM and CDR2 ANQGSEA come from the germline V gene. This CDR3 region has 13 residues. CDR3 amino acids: CSVAGQGSRTQYF. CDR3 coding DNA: TGCAGCGTTGCCGGACAGGGGTCGCGGACCCAGTACTTC.

The CDR3 spells CASSLRTGYNEQFF. The CDR3 DNA sequence: TGTGCCAGTAGCCTCCGGACAGGCTACAATGAGCAGTTCTTC. The chain has TRBV19 and TRBJ2-1; 7 bases line up with TRBD1. Unmatched junction bases numbered 5, after V lost 6 bases and J lost 3 bases. Germline V gene sequence: CDR1 LNHDA, CDR2 SQIVND (reference sequence). The CDR3 spans 14 residues.

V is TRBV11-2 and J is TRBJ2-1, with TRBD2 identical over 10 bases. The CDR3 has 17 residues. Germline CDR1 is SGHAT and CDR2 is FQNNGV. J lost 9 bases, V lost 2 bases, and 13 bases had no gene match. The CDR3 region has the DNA TGTGCCAGCAGCTTATCCCCGGGACTAGCGTTTTATGGTGAGCAGTTCTTC. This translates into CASSLSPGLAFYGEQFF.

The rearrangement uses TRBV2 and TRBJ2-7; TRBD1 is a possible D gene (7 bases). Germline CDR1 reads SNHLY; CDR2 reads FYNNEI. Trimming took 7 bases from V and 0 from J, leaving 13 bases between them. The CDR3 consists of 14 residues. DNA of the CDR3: TGTGCCAGCACCAGGGGGAGGAGCTCCTACGAGCAGTACTTC. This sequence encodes CASTRGRSSYEQYF. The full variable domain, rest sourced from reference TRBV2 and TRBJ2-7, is EPEVTQTPSHQVTQMGQEVILRCVPISNHLYFYWYRQILGQKVEFLVSFYNNEISEKSEIFDDQFSVERPDGSNFTLKIRSTKLEDSAMYFCASTRGRSSYEQYFGPGTRLTVT.

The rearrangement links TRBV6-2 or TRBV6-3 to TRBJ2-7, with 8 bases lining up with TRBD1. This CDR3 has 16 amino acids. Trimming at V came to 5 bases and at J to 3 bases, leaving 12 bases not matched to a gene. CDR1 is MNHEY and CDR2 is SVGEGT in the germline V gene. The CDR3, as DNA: TGTGCCAGCAGTCGGTCGACAGGGGCCCTTGGCTACGAGCAGTACTTC. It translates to CASSRSTGALGYEQYF.

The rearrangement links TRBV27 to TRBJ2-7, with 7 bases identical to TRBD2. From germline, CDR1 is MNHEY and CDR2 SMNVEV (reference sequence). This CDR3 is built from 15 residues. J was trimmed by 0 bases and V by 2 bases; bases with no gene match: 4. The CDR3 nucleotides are TGTGCCAGCAGTTTAGCGGGAGTGATCTCCTACGAGCAGTACTTC. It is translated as CASSLAGVISYEQYF.

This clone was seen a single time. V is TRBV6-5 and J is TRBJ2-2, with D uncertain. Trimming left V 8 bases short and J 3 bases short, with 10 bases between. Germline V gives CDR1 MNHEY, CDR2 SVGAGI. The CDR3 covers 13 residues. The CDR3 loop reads CASGSGYTGELFF. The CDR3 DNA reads TGTGCCAGCGGGTCAGGCTACACCGGGGAGCTGTTTTTT.

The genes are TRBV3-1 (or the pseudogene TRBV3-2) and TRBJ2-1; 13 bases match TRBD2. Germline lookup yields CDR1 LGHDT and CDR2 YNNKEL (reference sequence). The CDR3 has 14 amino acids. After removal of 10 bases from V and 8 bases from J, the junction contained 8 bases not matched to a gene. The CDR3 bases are TGTGCCACGCAACTAGCGGGGGGGAGGGATGAGCAGTTCTTC. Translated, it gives CATQLAGGRDEQFF.

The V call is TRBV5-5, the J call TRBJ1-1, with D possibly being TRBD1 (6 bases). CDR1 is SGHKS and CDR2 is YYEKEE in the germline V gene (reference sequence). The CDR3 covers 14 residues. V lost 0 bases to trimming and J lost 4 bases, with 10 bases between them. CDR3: CASSLDTGSTEAFF. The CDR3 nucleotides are TGTGCCAGCAGCTTGGATACAGGGTCCACTGAAGCTTTCTTT.

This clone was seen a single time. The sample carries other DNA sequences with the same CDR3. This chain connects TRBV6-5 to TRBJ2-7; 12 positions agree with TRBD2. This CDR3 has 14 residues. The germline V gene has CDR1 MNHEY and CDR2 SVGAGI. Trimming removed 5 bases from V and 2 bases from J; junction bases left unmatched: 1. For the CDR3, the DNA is TGTGCCAGCAGTCGGACTAGCGGGGCCTACGAGCAGTACTTC. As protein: CASSRTSGAYEQYF.

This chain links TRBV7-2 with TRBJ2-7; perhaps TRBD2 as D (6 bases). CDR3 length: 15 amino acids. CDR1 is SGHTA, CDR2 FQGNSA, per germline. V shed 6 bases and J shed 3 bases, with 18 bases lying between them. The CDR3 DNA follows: TGTGCCAGCAGTCCCTATATCTCGACTAGCTACGAGCAGTACTTC. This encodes CASSPYISTSYEQYF.

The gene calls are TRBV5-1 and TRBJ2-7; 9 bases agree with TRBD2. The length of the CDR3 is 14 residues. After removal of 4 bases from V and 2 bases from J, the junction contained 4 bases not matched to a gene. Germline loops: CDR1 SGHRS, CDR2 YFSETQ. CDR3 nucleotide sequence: TGCGCCAGCAGCGGCCTAGCGGGGCCCTACGAGCAGTACTTC. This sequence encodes CASSGLAGPYEQYF.

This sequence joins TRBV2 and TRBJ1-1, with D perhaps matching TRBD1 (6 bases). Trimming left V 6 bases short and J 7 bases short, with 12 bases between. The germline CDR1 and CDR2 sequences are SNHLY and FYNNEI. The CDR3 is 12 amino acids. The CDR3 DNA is TGTGCCAGCAGCCGGGACATAGATGAAGCTTTCTTT. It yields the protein CASSRDIDEAFF.

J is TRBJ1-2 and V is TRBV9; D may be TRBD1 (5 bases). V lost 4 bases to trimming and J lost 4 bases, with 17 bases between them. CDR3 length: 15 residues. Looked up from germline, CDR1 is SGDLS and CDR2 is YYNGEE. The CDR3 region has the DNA TGTGCCAGCAGCCTAGATGGGGGGTCGGGCTATGGCTACACCTTC. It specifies CASSLDGGSGYGYTF.

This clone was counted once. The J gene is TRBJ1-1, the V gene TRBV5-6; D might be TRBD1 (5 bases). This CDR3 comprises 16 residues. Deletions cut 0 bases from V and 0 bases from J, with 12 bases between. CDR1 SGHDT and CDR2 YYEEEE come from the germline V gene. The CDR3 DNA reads TGTGCCAGCAGCTTGGTAAGGGGCTGGATGAACACTGAAGCTTTCTTT. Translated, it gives CASSLVRGWMNTEAFF.

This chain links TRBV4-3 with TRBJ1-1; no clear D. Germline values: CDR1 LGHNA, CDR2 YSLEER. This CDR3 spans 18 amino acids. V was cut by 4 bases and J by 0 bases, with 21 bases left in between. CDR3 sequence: CASSPHIIGRVMNTEAFF. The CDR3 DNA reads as TGCGCCAGCAGCCCTCACATCATAGGGAGAGTGATGAACACTGAAGCTTTCTTT.

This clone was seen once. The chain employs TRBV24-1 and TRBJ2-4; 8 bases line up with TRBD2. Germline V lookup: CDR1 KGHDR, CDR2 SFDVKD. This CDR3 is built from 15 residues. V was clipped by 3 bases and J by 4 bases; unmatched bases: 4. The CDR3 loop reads CATSDGTRAKNIQYF. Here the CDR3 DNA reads TGTGCCACCAGTGATGGGACTAGGGCGAAAAACATTCAGTACTTC.

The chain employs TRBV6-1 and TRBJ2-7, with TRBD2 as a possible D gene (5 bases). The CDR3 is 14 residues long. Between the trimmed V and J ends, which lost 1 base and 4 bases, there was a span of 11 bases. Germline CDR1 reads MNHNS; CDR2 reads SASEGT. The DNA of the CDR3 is TGTGCCAGCAGTGAAGGAGCGGAAGGTTACGAGCAGTACTTC. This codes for CASSEGAEGYEQYF.

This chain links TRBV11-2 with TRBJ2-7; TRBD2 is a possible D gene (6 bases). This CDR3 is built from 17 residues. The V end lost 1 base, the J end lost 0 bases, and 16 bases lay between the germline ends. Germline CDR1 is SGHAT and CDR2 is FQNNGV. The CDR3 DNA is TGTGCCAGCAGCTTAGGCCTGGCGGGATACCTCTCCTACGAGCAGTACTTC. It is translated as CASSLGLAGYLSYEQYF.

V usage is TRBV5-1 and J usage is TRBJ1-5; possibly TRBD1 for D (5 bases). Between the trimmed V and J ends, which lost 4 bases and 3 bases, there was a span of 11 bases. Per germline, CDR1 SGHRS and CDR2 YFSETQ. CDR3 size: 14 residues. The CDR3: CASSQGGPNQPQHF. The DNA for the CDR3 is TGCGCCAGCAGCCAGGGAGGGCCCAATCAGCCCCAGCATTTT.

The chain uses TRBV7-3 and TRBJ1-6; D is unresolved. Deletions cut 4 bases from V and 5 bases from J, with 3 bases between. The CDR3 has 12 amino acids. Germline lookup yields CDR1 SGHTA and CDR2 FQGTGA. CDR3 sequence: CASSSNNSPLHF. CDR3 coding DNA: TGTGCCAGCAGCTCAAATAATTCACCCCTCCACTTT.

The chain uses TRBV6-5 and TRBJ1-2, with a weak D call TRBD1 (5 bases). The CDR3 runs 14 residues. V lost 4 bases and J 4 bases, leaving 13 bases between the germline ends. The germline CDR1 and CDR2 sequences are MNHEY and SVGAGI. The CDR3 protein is CASSSGLVGYGYTF. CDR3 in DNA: TGTGCCAGCAGTTCAGGGTTGGTGGGCTATGGCTACACCTTC.

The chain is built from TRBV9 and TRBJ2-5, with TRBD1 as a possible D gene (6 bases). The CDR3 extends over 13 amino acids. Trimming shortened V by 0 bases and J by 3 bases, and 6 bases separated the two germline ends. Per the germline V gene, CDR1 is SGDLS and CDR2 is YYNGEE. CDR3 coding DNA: TGTGCCAGCAGCGTAGCAGGGGAAGAGACCCAGTACTTC. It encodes CASSVAGEETQYF.

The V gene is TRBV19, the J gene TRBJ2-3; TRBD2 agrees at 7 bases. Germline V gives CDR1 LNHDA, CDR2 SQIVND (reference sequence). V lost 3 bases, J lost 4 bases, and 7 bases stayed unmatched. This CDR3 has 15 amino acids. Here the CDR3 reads CASSIKAGVADTQYF. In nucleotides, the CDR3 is TGTGCCAGTAGTATTAAGGCGGGAGTAGCAGATACGCAGTATTTT.

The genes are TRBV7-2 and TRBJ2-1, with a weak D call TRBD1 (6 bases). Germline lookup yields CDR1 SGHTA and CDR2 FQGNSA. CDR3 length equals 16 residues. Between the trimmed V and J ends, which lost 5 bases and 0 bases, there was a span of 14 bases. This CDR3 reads CASSVTGTNSYNEQFF. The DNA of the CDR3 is TGTGCCAGCAGCGTAACCGGGACAAACTCCTACAATGAGCAGTTCTTC.

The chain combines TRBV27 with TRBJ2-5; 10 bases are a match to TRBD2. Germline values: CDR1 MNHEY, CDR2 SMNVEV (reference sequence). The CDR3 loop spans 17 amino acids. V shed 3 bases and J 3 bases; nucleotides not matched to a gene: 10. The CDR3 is CASSFGFASGSEETQYF. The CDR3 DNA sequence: TGTGCCAGCAGTTTTGGGTTCGCTAGCGGGAGTGAAGAGACCCAGTACTTC.

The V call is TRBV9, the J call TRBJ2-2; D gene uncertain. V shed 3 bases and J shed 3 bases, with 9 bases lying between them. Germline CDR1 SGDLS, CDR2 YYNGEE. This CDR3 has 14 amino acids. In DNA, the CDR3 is TGTGCCAGCAGCGAGTATCGGGACACCGGGGAGCTGTTTTTT. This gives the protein CASSEYRDTGELFF.

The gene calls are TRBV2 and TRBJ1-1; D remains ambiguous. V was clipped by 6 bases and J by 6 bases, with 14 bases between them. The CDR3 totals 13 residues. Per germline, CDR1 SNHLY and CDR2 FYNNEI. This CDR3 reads CASRAGRISEAFF. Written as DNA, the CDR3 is TGTGCCAGCAGGGCCGGGAGAATCTCTGAAGCTTTCTTT.

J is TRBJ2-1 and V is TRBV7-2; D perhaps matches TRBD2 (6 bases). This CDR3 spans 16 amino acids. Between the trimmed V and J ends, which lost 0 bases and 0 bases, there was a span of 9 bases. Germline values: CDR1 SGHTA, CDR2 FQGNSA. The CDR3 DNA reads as TGTGCCAGCAGCTTAGCTGCGGGATCCTCCTACAATGAGCAGTTCTTC. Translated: CASSLAAGSSYNEQFF. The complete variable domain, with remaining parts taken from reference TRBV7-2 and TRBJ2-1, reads GAGVSQSPSNKVTEKGKDVELRCDPISGHTALYWYRQSLGQGLEFLIYFQGNSAPDKSGLPSDRFSAERTGGSVSTLTIQRTQQEDSAVYLCASSLAAGSSYNEQFFGPGTRLTVL.